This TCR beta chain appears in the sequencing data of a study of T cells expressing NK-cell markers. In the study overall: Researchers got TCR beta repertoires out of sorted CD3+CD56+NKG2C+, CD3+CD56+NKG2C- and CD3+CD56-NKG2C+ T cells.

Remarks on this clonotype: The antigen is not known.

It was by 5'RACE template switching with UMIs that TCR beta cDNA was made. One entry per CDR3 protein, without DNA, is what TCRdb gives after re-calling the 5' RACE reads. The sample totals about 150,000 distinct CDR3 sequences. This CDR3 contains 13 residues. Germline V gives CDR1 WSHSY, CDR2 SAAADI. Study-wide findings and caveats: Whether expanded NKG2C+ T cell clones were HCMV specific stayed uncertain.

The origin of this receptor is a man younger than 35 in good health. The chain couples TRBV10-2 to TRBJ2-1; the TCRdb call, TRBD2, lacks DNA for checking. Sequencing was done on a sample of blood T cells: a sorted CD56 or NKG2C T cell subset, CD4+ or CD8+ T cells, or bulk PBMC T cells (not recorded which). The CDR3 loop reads CASSAGVRSEQFF.